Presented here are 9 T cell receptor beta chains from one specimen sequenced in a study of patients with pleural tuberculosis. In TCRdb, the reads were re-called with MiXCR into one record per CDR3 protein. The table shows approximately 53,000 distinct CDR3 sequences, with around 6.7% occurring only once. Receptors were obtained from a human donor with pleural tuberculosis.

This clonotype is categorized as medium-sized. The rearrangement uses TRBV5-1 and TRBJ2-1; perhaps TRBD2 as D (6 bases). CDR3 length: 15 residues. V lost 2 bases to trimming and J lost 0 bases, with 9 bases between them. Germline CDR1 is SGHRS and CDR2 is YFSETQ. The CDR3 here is CASSFRESSYNEQFF. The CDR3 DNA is TGCGCCAGCAGCTTCCGGGAGAGCTCCTACAATGAGCAGTTCTTC.

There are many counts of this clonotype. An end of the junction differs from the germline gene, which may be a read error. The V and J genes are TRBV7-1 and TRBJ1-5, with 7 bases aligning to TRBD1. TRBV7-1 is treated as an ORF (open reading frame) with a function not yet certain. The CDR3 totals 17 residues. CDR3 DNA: TGTGCCAGCACCTCATCCAGGGGGATATATAGCAATCAGCCCCAGCATTTT. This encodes CASTSSRGIYSNQPQHF.

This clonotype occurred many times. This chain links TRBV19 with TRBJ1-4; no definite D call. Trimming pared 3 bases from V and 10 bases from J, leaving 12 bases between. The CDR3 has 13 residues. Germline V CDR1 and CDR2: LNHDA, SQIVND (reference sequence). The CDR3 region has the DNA TGTGCCAGTAGTATGACCACACCTGGAAAACTGTTTTTT. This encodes CASSMTTPGKLFF.

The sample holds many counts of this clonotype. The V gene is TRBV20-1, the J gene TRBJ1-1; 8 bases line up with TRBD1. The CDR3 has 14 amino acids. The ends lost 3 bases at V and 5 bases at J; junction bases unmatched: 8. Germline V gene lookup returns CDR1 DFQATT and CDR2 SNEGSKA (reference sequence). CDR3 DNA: TGCAGTGCTAGTGGGTGGACAGGGCGAACTGAAGCTTTCTTT. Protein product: CSASGWTGRTEAFF.

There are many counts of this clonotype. The CDR3 region is CASSMTQNTEAFF. The DNA of the CDR3 is TGTGCCAGCAGCATGACTCAAAACACTGAAGCTTTCTTT. This chain joins TRBV2 and TRBJ1-1; D is unresolved. The V end lost 6 bases, the J end lost 2 bases, and 10 bases lay between the germline ends. There are 13 residues in the CDR3. Germline lookup yields CDR1 SNHLY and CDR2 FYNNEI.

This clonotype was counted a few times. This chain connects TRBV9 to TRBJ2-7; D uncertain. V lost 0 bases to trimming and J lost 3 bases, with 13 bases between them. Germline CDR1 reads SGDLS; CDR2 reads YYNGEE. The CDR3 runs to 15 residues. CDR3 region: CASSVGPRYSYEQYF. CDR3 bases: TGTGCCAGCAGCGTAGGACCCCGTTATAGCTACGAGCAGTACTTC. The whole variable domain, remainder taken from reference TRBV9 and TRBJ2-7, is DSGVTQTPKHLITATGQRVTLRCSPRSGDLSVYWYQQSLDQGLQFLIQYYNGEERAKGNILERFSAQQFPDLHSELNLSSLELGDSALYFCASSVGPRYSYEQYFGPGTRLTVT.

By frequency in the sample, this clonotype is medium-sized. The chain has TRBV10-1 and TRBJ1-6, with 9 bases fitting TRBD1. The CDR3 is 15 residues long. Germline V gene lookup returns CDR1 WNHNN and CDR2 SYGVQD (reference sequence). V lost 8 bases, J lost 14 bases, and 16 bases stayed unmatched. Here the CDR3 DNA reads TGCGCCAGCCTAGGGAGGGACAGGGACCTTTGGGCCCTCCACTTT. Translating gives CASLGRDRDLWALHF.

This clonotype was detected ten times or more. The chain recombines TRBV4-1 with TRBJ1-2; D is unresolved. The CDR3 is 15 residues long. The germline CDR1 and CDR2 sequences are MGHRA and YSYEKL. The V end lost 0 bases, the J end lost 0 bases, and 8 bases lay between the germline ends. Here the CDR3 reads CASSQDTSSNYGYTF. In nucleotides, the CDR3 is TGCGCCAGCAGCCAAGATACCAGCTCTAACTATGGCTACACCTTC.

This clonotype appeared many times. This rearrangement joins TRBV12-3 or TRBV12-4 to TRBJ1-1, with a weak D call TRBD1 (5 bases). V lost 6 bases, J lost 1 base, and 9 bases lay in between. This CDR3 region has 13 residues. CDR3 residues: CASRQASNTEAFF. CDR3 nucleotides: TGTGCCAGCAGACAGGCCTCGAACACTGAAGCTTTCTTT.